The T cell receptor beta chain under discussion was sequenced for a study of shared clonotypes between healthy human individuals. Looking at the study overall: The study used three CD4 naive, three CD4 memory, two CD8 naive and one CD8 memory plate per donor.

Germline values: CDR1 SGHRS, CDR2 YFSETQ. V was clipped by 5 bases and J by 6 bases; unmatched bases: 13. The CDR3 spans 16 residues. Libraries were prepared by immunoSEQ multiplex PCR; TCRdb keeps only in-frame clonotypes and omits some of them. In the table there are over 1.4 million clones, around 97% of which are singletons. The origin of this receptor is a man aged 25-45 years in good health. J is TRBJ2-1 and V is TRBV5-1; 8 bases agree with TRBD2. The specimen was naive CD4+ T cells sorted from blood. The subset was: CD45RA+ positively selected. The CDR3 protein is CASRLSFGTRGNEQFF. As DNA, the CDR3 is TGCGCCAGCAGGCTGAGCTTTGGGACTAGAGGCAATGAGCAGTTCTTC.